Listed below are T cell receptor beta chains from one sample, sequenced in a study of blood T cell repertoires in COVID-19. Sequencing used immunoSEQ multiplex PCR; TCRdb keeps in-frame clones, though not all of them. The sample shows around 160,000 clones, around 89% of them seen only once. The sample consisted of peripheral blood. These receptors were collected from a man between 18 and 35 years old with COVID-19, enrolled during active disease. Both conserved end residues are part of each CDR3. The order of the fields is D gene, J gene, V gene, clone size, CDR3 protein, CDR3 DNA. A D gene is named only where the DNA matches it firmly. The size of a clone is reported for some rows only, either as once, few or many, or as a class for expanded clones.

NA TRBJ2-5 TRBV11-2 NA CASSPSVLFQETQYF TGTGCCAGCAGCCCATCTGTCCTATTCCAAGAGACCCAGTACTTC
NA TRBJ2-5 TRBV19 few CASSRQTGTPEQETQYF TGTGCCAGTAGTAGACAAACCGGGACTCCCGAACAAGAGACCCAGTACTTC
NA TRBJ2-1 TRBV5-5 NA CASSLAAPRNEQFF TGTGCCAGCAGCTTGGCCGCTCCTAGGAATGAGCAGTTCTTC
TRBD2 TRBJ2-5 TRBV30 NA CAWSVGGDGETQYF TGTGCCTGGAGTGTCGGGGGGGATGGAGAGACCCAGTACTTC
NA TRBJ1-6 TRBV6-5 NA CASSSGRGGSPLHF TGTGCCAGCAGTTCGGGTAGAGGCGGTTCACCCCTCCACTTT
TRBD1 TRBJ1-6 TRBV28 NA CASSPPGTGGSPLHF TGTGCCAGCAGTCCGCCCGGGACAGGGGGATCACCCCTCCACTTT
NA TRBJ2-2 TRBV5-8 few CASSFWGEAGELFF TGTGCCAGCAGCTTCTGGGGAGAAGCCGGGGAGCTGTTTTTT
TRBD1 TRBJ1-2 TRBV3-1/TRBV3-2 NA CASSRGQGTGGYTF TGTGCCAGCAGCCGGGGACAGGGTACAGGGGGCTACACCTTC
TRBD2 TRBJ2-2 TRBV7-3 NA CASSLGLAGVTGELFF TGTGCCAGCAGCTTGGGACTAGCGGGAGTTACCGGGGAGCTGTTTTTT
NA TRBJ2-3 TRBV28 NA CASTLHRFPDTQYF TGTGCCAGCACCCTTCATCGGTTCCCCGATACGCAGTATTTT
TRBD1 TRBJ1-6 TRBV27 NA CASSSLQGADYNSPLHF TGTGCCAGCAGTTCCTTACAGGGGGCAGACTATAATTCACCCCTCCACTTT
TRBD1 TRBJ2-7 TRBV4-3 NA CASSRLMARGSSYEQYF TGCGCCAGCAGCCGGCTGATGGCCAGGGGGAGCTCCTACGAGCAGTACTTC
NA TRBJ1-3 TRBV5-6 few CASSLPTGSGNTIYF TGTGCCAGCAGCTTGCCGACTGGCTCTGGAAACACCATATATTTT
TRBD1 TRBJ2-3 TRBV30 NA CAWSAGQPRTDTQYF TGTGCCTGGAGTGCGGGACAGCCACGGACAGATACGCAGTATTTT
NA TRBJ2-5 TRBV11-2 NA CASSQGETQYF TGTGCCAGCAGCCAGGGGGAGACCCAGTACTTC
NA TRBJ2-5 TRBV6-6 once CASTLQETQYF TGTGCCAGCACTCTCCAAGAGACCCAGTACTTC
NA TRBJ2-2 TRBV18 NA CASSPPVTGELFF TGTGCCAGCTCACCTCCGGTTACCGGGGAGCTGTTTTTT
NA TRBJ2-7 TRBV27 once CASNPRGVGEQYF TGTGCCAGCAACCCCCGCGGGGTCGGCGAGCAGTACTTC
TRBD1 TRBJ2-5 TRBV3-1/TRBV3-2 NA CASSSDPRQGRETQYF TGTGCCAGCAGCTCCGACCCCCGACAGGGACGAGAGACCCAGTACTTC
NA TRBJ2-2 TRBV14 NA CASSQSRTGELFF TGTGCCAGCAGCCAAAGCAGGACCGGGGAGCTGTTTTTT
NA TRBJ1-1 TRBV16 NA CASSQSSYRGTAEAFF TGTGCCAGCAGCCAATCATCATATAGGGGGACCGCTGAAGCTTTCTTT
TRBD2 TRBJ2-3 TRBV23-1 NA CATPGLARNTQYF TGCGCCACCCCGGGACTAGCAAGGAATACGCAGTATTTT
TRBD1 TRBJ2-1 TRBV28 once CASSFRTGSSNNEQFF TGTGCCAGCAGTTTTAGGACAGGCTCTAGCAACAATGAGCAGTTCTTC
TRBD2 TRBJ2-2 TRBV4-3 once CASSQFAAGGPLFF TGCGCCAGCAGCCAGTTCGCAGCGGGAGGGCCCCTGTTTTTT
NA TRBJ2-2 TRBV5-1 NA CASSPPGGELFF TGCGCCAGCAGCCCGCCCGGCGGGGAGCTGTTTTTT
NA TRBJ2-1 TRBV6-4 NA CASSVGTGPYNEQFF TGTGCCAGCAGTGTAGGGACTGGGCCTTACAATGAGCAGTTCTTC
TRBD2 TRBJ2-3 TRBV4-2 NA CASSQDPTSGIDTQYF TGTGCCAGCAGCCAAGATCCGACTAGCGGGATAGATACGCAGTATTTT
NA TRBJ2-7 TRBV19 NA CASSPRRGNEQYF TGTGCCAGTAGTCCCCGCCGCGGAAACGAGCAGTACTTC
NA TRBJ2-7 TRBV7-9 NA CASSLAGKAYEQYF TGTGCCAGCAGCTTAGCCGGGAAAGCCTACGAGCAGTACTTC
TRBD2 TRBJ2-3 TRBV19 NA CASSRDPLLAGLTDTQYF TGTGCCAGTAGTCGGGACCCCCTACTAGCGGGCCTCACAGATACGCAGTATTTT